The following is a T cell receptor beta chain sequence with its context. Antigen: not known. The sample comes from a study of vaccination and CD4 T cells after COVID-19. V lost 8 bases and J lost 9, with 17 bases in between. Germline lookup yields CDR1 LNHNV and CDR2 YYDKDF (reference sequence). The CDR3 runs to 13 residues. Scientists ran DNA taken from cultured CD4+ T cells through the Oncomine TCR Beta short-read assay for sequencing. A single record per CDR3 protein comes from TCRdb applying MiXCR to the PCR reads. The sample has around 10,000 distinct CDR3 sequences; roughly two fifths are singletons. Study outcomes and limitations: Reactive clone data from convalescent patients indicated a median of approximately 90% appearing only post-vaccination.

As for treatment: approximately nine-day PBMC culture with coronavirus spike peptide pools or control peptides (ViraFEST assay). Sequenced material: CD4+ T cells from blood, cultured in vitro. The chain has TRBV15 and TRBJ1-5; D is perhaps TRBD1 (5 bases). The source is a human donor who had recovered from COVID-19. CDR3 region: CATSSFVGLPQHF. DNA for the CDR3: TGTGCCACCTCCAGCTTTGTGGGGCTGCCCCAGCATTTT.